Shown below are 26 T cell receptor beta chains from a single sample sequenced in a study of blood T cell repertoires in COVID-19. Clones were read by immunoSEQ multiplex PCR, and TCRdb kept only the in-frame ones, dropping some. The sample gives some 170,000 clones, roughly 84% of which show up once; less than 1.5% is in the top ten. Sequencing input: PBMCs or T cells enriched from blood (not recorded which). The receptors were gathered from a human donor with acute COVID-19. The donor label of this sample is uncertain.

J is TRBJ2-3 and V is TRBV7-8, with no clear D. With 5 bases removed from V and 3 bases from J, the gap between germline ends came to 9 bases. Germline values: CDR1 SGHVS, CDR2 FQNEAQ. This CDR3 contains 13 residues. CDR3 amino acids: CASSRQVTDTQYF. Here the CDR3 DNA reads TGTGCCAGCAGCCGCCAGGTGACAGATACGCAGTATTTT.

The DNA of the CDR3 is TGTGCCACCAGCAGGGATACAGGGGGAAATGAAAAACTGTTTTTT. Amino acids: CATSRDTGGNEKLFF. The chain recombines TRBV15 with TRBJ1-4; 8 bases are shared with TRBD1. The junction had 5 bases not matched to a gene; V was cut back by 3 bases and J by 5 bases. CDR1 and CDR2 (germline): LNHNV, YYDKDF (reference sequence). The CDR3 spans 15 residues.

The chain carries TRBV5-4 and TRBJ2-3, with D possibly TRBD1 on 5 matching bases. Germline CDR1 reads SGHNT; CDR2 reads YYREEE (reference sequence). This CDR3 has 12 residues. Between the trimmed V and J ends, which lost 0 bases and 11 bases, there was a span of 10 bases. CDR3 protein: CASSLADREQYF. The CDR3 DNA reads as TGTGCCAGCAGCTTGGCCGACAGAGAGCAGTATTTT.

The CDR3 coding sequence is TGTGCCAGCAGTCCGAGGACTAGCGGGGGGTATAGCACAGATACGCAGTATTTT. Residues: CASSPRTSGGYSTDTQYF. The rearrangement joins TRBV3-1 (or the pseudogene TRBV3-2) to TRBJ2-3; TRBD2 matches 14 bases. The CDR3 runs to 18 residues. Germline-derived CDR1 and CDR2 are LGHDT and YNNKEL (reference sequence). V gave up 6 bases and J gave up 0 bases; unmatched junction bases: 8.

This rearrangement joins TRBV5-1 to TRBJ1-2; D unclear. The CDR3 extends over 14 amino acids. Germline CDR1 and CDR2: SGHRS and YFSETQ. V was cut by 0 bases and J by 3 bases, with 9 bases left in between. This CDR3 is CASSLVSADYGYTF. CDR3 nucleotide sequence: TGCGCCAGCAGCTTGGTATCGGCGGACTATGGCTACACCTTC.

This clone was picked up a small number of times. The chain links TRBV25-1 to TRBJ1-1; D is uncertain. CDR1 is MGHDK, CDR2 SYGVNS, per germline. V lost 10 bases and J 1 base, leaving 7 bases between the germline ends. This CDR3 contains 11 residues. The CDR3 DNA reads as TGTGCCACCTTTCGGAACACTGAAGCTTTCTTT. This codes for CATFRNTEAFF.

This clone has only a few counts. CDR3 DNA sequence: TGTGCCAGCAGGGATCCTACGACAGGACCGCATGGCTACACCTTC. As protein: CASRDPTTGPHGYTF. The rearrangement joins TRBV6-5 to TRBJ1-2; tentatively, D is TRBD1 (6 bases). The CDR3 contains 15 residues. Germline CDR1 and CDR2: MNHEY and SVGAGI. V lost 6 bases, J lost 6 bases, and 20 bases lay in between.

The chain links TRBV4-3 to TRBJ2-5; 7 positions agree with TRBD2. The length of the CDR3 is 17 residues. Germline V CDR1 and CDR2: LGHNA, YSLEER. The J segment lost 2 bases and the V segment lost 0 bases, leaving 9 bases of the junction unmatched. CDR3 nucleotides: TGCGCCAGCAGCCAAGACGGGGCGGGGGAATTACAAGAGACCCAGTACTTC. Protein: CASSQDGAGELQETQYF.

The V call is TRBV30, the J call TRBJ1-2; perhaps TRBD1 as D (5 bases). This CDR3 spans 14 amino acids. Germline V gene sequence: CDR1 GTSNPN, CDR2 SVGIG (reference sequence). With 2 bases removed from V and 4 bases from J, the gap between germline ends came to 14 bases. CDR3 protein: CAWSRAGLSYGYTF. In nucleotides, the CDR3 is TGTGCCTGGAGTAGGGCAGGGCTCTCCTATGGCTACACCTTC.

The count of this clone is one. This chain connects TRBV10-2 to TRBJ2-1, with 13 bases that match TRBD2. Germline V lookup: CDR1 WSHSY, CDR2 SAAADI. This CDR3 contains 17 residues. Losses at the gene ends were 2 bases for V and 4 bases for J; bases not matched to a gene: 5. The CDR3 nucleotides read TGCGCCAGCAGTGAGGTCAGGGGACTAGCGGGATACAATGAGCAGTTCTTC. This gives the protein CASSEVRGLAGYNEQFF.

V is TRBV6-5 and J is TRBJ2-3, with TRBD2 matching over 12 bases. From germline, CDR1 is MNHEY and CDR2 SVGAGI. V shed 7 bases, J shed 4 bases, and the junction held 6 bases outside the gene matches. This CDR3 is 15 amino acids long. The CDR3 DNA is TGTGCCAGCACCGAGCTAGCGGGGGGGCCAGATACGCAGTATTTT. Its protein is CASTELAGGPDTQYF.

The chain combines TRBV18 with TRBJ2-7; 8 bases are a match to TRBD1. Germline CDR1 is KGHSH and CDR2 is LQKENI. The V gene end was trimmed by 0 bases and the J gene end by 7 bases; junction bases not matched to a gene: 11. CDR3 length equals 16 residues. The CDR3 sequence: CASSPPFVQGAREQYF. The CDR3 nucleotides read TGTGCCAGCTCACCACCTTTCGTCCAGGGGGCAAGGGAGCAGTACTTC.

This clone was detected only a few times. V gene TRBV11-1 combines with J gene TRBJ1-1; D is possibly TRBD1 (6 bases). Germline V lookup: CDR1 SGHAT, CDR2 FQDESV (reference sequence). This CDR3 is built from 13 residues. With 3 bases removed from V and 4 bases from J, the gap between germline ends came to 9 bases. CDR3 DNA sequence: TGTGCCAGCAGCTTGGGGGCGCCCACTGAAGCTTTCTTT. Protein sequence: CASSLGAPTEAFF.

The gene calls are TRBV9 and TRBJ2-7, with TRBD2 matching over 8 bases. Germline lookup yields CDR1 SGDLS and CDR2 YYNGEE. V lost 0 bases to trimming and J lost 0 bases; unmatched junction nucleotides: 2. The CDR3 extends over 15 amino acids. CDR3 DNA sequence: TGTGCCAGCAGCGTAGACACTAGCGGCTCCTACGAGCAGTACTTC. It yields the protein CASSVDTSGSYEQYF.

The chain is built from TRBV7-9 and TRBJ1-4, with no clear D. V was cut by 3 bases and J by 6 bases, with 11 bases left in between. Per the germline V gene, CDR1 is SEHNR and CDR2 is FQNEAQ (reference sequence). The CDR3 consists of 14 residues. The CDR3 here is CASSLRAKDEKLFF. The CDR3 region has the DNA TGTGCCAGCAGCTTGAGGGCCAAGGATGAAAAACTGTTTTTT.

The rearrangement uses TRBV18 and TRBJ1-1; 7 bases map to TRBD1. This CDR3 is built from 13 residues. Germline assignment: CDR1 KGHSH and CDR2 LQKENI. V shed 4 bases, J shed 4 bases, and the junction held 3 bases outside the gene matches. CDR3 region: CASSLTGVTEAFF. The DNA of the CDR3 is TGTGCCAGCTCACTAACAGGGGTCACTGAAGCTTTCTTT.

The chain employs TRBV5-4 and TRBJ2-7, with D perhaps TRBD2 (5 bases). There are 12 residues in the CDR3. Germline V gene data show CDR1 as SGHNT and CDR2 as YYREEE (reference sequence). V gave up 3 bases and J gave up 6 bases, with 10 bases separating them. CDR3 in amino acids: CASSSGSLEQYF. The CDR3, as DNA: TGTGCCAGCAGCTCGGGGAGCCTCGAGCAGTACTTC.

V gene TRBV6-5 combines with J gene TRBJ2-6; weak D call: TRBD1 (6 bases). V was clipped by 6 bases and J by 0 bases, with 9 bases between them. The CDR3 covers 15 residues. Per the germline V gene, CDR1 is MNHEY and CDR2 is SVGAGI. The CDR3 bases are TGTGCCAGCAGGGACAGCAGCTCTGGGGCCAACGTCCTGACTTTC. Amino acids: CASRDSSSGANVLTF.

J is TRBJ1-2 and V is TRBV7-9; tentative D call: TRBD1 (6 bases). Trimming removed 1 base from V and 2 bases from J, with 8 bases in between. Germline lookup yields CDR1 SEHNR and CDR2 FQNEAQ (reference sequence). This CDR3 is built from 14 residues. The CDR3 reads CASSLGGTNYGYTF. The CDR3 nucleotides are TGTGCCAGCAGCTTAGGAGGGACAAACTATGGCTACACCTTC.

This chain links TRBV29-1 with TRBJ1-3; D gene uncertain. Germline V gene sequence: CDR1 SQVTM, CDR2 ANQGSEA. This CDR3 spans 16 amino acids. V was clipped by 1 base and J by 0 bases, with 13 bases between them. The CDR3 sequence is CSVEAGPDFSGNTIYF. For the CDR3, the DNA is TGCAGCGTTGAAGCGGGTCCAGATTTCTCTGGAAACACCATATATTTT.

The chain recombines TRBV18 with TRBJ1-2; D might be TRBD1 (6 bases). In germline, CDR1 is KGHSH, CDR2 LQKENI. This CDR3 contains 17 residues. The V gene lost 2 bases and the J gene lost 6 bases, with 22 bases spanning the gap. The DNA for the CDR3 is TGTGCCAGCTCACCAGGGGACCTCAGGGGCGTTTCCCATGGCTACACCTTC. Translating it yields CASSPGDLRGVSHGYTF.

For the CDR3, the DNA is TGTGCCAGCGGTCCCCCCGGGACTAGCGGATACAATGAGCAGTTCTTC. Amino acids: CASGPPGTSGYNEQFF. The chain joins TRBV7-8 to TRBJ2-1; 11 nucleotides agree with TRBD2. V dropped 8 bases and J dropped 4; count of bases not matched to a gene: 10. The CDR3 spans 16 residues. Per the germline V gene, CDR1 is SGHVS and CDR2 is FQNEAQ. The full variable domain, completed using reference TRBV7-8 and TRBJ2-1, is GAGVSQSPRYKVAKRGQDVALRCDPISGHVSLFWYQQALGQGPEFLTYFQNEAQLDKSGLPSDRFFAERPEGSVSTLKIQRTQQEDSAVYLCASGPPGTSGYNEQFFGPGTRLTVL.

The CDR3 DNA reads TGTGCCAGCAGTGAGGGACAGGGGGGCTTGGACTATGGCTACACCTTC. As protein: CASSEGQGGLDYGYTF. The chain carries TRBV6-1 and TRBJ1-2; 11 bases align to TRBD1. Losses at the gene ends were 3 bases for V and 3 bases for J; bases not matched to a gene: 6. The CDR3 runs 16 residues. Per germline, CDR1 MNHNS and CDR2 SASEGT.

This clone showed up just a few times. For the CDR3, the DNA is TGCGCCAGCAGCTTGGAAGTAACAGACACCGGGGAGCTGTTTTTT. Protein product: CASSLEVTDTGELFF. The chain joins TRBV5-1 to TRBJ2-2; no clear D gene. This CDR3 has 15 amino acids. Looked up from germline, CDR1 is SGHRS and CDR2 is YFSETQ. V was cut by 0 bases and J by 3 bases, with 9 bases left in between.

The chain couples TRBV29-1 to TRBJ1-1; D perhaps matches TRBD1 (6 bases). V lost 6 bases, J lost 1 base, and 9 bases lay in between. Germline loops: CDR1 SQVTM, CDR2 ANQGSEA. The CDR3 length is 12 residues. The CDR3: CSVGGGNTEAFF. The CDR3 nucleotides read TGCAGCGTGGGAGGGGGGAACACTGAAGCTTTCTTT.

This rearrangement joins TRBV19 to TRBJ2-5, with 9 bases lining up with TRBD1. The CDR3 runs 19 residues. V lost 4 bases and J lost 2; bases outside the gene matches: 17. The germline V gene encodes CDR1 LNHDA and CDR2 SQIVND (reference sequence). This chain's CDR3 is CASSRATGGTRGTQETQYF. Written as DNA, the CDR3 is TGTGCCAGTAGTAGGGCGACAGGGGGGACAAGAGGGACGCAAGAGACCCAGTACTTC.